These 20 T cell receptor beta chains came from one sample sequenced in a study of blood T cell repertoires in COVID-19. TCRdb keeps only in-frame clones here, not all; method: immunoSEQ multiplex PCR. The sample holds about 260,000 clones, more than 80% seen once. Sequencing was carried out using PBMCs or T cells enriched from blood (not recorded which). Receptor source: a man aged 45 to 65 who had been exposed to COVID-19.

The genes are TRBV5-1 and TRBJ2-1; TRBD2 agrees at 9 bases. V was clipped by 6 bases and J by 2 bases; unmatched bases: 6. Germline V gene lookup returns CDR1 SGHRS and CDR2 YFSETQ. CDR3 size: 15 residues. CDR3 sequence: CASKLAGAAYNEQFF. The CDR3 nucleotides are TGCGCCAGCAAATTAGCGGGAGCGGCCTACAATGAGCAGTTCTTC.

This chain uses TRBV2 with TRBJ1-2; maybe TRBD1 (5 bases). CDR3 length: 15 residues. Germline V gene sequence: CDR1 SNHLY, CDR2 FYNNEI. The V end lost 4 bases, the J end lost 5 bases, and 17 bases lay between the germline ends. CDR3 sequence: CASSGGRQTLYGYTF. CDR3 coding DNA: TGTGCCAGCAGTGGAGGAAGACAGACCTTATATGGCTACACCTTC.

This clone appeared a single time. The chain has TRBV24-1 and TRBJ2-2; 9 bases align to TRBD2. Germline CDR1 and CDR2: KGHDR and SFDVKD. V shed 0 bases and J 6 bases; nucleotides not matched to a gene: 7. The CDR3 is 17 amino acids. The DNA of the CDR3 is TGTGCCACCAGTGATTTGTTGAGCGGGGGGAGCGCCGGGGAGCTGTTTTTT. Protein sequence: CATSDLLSGGSAGELFF.

The chain recombines TRBV7-9 with TRBJ2-2; 11 nucleotides align to TRBD2. The CDR3 sequence is 16 residues long. Germline V lookup: CDR1 SEHNR, CDR2 FQNEAQ (reference sequence). J was trimmed by 3 bases and V by 1 base; bases with no gene match: 1. In DNA, the CDR3 is TGTGCCAGCAGCTTAGGACTAGCGGGGCACACCGGGGAGCTGTTTTTT. This translates into CASSLGLAGHTGELFF.

This sequence joins TRBV28 and TRBJ2-7; perhaps TRBD1 as D (6 bases). The V and J ends lost 3 bases and 7 bases respectively, with 13 bases between them. CDR1 MDHEN and CDR2 SYDVKM come from the germline V gene. The CDR3 is made up of 13 amino acids. Written as DNA, the CDR3 is TGTGCCAGCAGTTTTTTCAGGGGCTTGGAGCAGTACGTC. Protein: CASSFFRGLEQYV.

V usage is TRBV13 and J usage is TRBJ2-7, with TRBD2 matching over 8 bases. After removal of 5 bases from V and 7 bases from J, the junction contained 7 bases not matched to a gene. Germline V lookup: CDR1 PRHDT, CDR2 FYEKMQ (reference sequence). The CDR3 consists of 13 residues. The CDR3 protein is CASSPGSGGEQYV. Written as DNA, the CDR3 is TGTGCCAGCAGCCCGGGGAGCGGGGGTGAGCAGTACGTC.

This chain links TRBV5-1 with TRBJ2-7; 9 bases fit TRBD1. Trimming at V came to 2 bases and at J to 2 bases, leaving 2 bases not matched to a gene. Per the germline V gene, CDR1 is SGHRS and CDR2 is YFSETQ. CDR3 length: 14 amino acids. CDR3 in amino acids: CASSLQGAPYEQYF. The CDR3 DNA sequence: TGCGCCAGCAGCTTACAGGGGGCGCCCTACGAGCAGTACTTC. Together with reference TRBV5-1 and TRBJ2-7, the CDR3 gives the full variable domain: KAGVTQTPRYLIKTRGQQVTLSCSPISGHRSVSWYQQTPGQGLQFLFEYFSETQRNKGNFPGRFSGRQFSNSRSEMNVSTLELGDSALYLCASSLQGAPYEQYFGPGTRLTVT.

The chain recombines TRBV19 with TRBJ1-1; D might be TRBD1 (5 bases). Trimming left V 2 bases short and J 0 bases short, with 16 bases between. The CDR3 covers 17 residues. Germline CDR1 reads LNHDA; CDR2 reads SQIVND (reference sequence). This CDR3 is CASSIRRRQRMNTEAFF. The CDR3 DNA is TGTGCCAGTAGTATAAGGCGTCGACAGAGAATGAACACTGAAGCTTTCTTT.

This sequence joins TRBV6-6 and TRBJ1-4, with D possibly being TRBD1 (5 bases). The CDR3 sequence is 13 residues long. The ends were cut back, 5 bases at V and 8 bases at J, with 12 bases in the middle. Germline V lookup: CDR1 MNHNY, CDR2 SVGAGI (reference sequence). The CDR3 DNA sequence: TGTGCCAGCAGTCCAGGGTCGAACGAAAAACTGTTTTTT. This codes for CASSPGSNEKLFF.

The rearrangement links TRBV9 to TRBJ1-1; D is possibly TRBD1 (5 bases). V was trimmed by 1 base and J by 6 bases, leaving 10 bases between them. The germline gives CDR1 SGDLS, CDR2 YYNGEE. This CDR3 spans 13 amino acids. CDR3 DNA: TGTGCCAGCAGCGTATTGGGGGGTTCTGAAGCTTTCTTT. Translation gives CASSVLGGSEAFF. The full variable domain, completed using reference TRBV9 and TRBJ1-1, is DSGVTQTPKHLITATGQRVTLRCSPRSGDLSVYWYQQSLDQGLQFLIQYYNGEERAKGNILERFSAQQFPDLHSELNLSSLELGDSALYFCASSVLGGSEAFFGQGTRLTVV.

This chain connects TRBV5-1 to TRBJ2-7; 8 bases map to TRBD1. V was pared by 2 bases and J by 3 bases, with 7 bases of the junction left unmatched. The germline CDR1 and CDR2 sequences are SGHRS and YFSETQ. The CDR3 consists of 15 residues. CDR3 in DNA: TGCGCCAGCAGCTTAGCGCCGGGACAGGACTACGAGCAGTACTTC. Its protein product is CASSLAPGQDYEQYF.

CDR3 sequence reads: CASSPTTSTDTQYF. The CDR3 coding sequence is TGTGCCAGCAGCCCTACGACATCCACAGATACGCAGTATTTT. This chain uses TRBV7-9 with TRBJ2-3; no reliable D call. Germline values: CDR1 SEHNR, CDR2 FQNEAQ (reference sequence). Trimming removed 5 bases from V and 2 bases from J, with 11 bases in between. CDR3 length equals 14 residues.

V is TRBV4-1 and J is TRBJ2-3; 7 nucleotides line up with TRBD1. The germline gives CDR1 MGHRA, CDR2 YSYEKL. Trimming cost V 4 bases and J 3 bases; bases outside gene matches: 13. The CDR3 extends over 17 amino acids. The CDR3 nucleotides read TGCGCCAGCAGCCTTCAGACAGGGTGGAGTAGGACAGATACGCAGTATTTT. It specifies CASSLQTGWSRTDTQYF.

This clone was seen just once. The chain recombines TRBV29-1 with TRBJ2-1; D perhaps matches TRBD2 (5 bases). V lost 4 bases and J 2 bases, leaving 12 bases between the germline ends. Germline loops: CDR1 SQVTM, CDR2 ANQGSEA. The CDR3 consists of 14 residues. The CDR3 DNA is TGCAGCGTTGGGACTCCTCAAACCTACAATGAGCAGTTCTTC. This sequence encodes CSVGTPQTYNEQFF.

The chain recombines TRBV28 with TRBJ1-2; no definite D call. The CDR3 has 15 residues. Deletions cut 6 bases from V and 1 base from J, with 15 bases between. CDR1 is MDHEN and CDR2 is SYDVKM in the germline V gene. The CDR3 bases are TGTGCCAGCAGAATTATAGAGGGTTTTAACTATGGCTACACCTTC. This translates into CASRIIEGFNYGYTF.

The chain uses TRBV6-5 and TRBJ1-3; 8 positions agree with TRBD1. Germline V lookup: CDR1 MNHEY, CDR2 SVGAGI. Trimming removed 10 bases from V and 1 base from J; junction bases left unmatched: 6. The CDR3 runs to 14 residues. The CDR3, as DNA: TGTGCCACCGGACAGGGTCCGTCTGGAAACACCATATATTTT. Residues: CATGQGPSGNTIYF.

The chain is built from TRBV7-2 and TRBJ2-1; TRBD1 might be the D (5 bases). This CDR3 comprises 14 residues. Trimming left V 3 bases short and J 4 bases short, with 10 bases between. Germline CDR1 is SGHTA and CDR2 is FQGNSA. The CDR3 DNA reads as TGTGCCAGCAGCTTTCTCCCAGGGTACAATGAGCAGTTCTTC. This codes for CASSFLPGYNEQFF.

The chain combines TRBV28 with TRBJ1-6, with 8 bases lining up with TRBD1. CDR1 is MDHEN, CDR2 SYDVKM, per germline. CDR3 length: 13 residues. The DNA of the CDR3 is TGTGCGTGTCGGACAGGGAAGAATTCACCCCTCCACTTT. Amino acid sequence: CACRTGKNSPLHF.

CDR3 nucleotide sequence: TGTGCTAGTGGCCCCCCGACAGGACGAACTAATGAAAAACTGTTTTTT. Translated, it gives CASGPPTGRTNEKLFF. V gene TRBV12-5 combines with J gene TRBJ1-4, with D possibly TRBD1 on 6 matching bases. The ends were cut back, 6 bases at V and 1 base at J, with 15 bases in the middle. CDR1 and CDR2 from the germline V gene are LGHNT and FRNRAP. This CDR3 is built from 16 residues.

The gene calls are TRBV27 and TRBJ2-1; TRBD2 might be the D (5 bases). V was shortened by 3 bases and J by 0 bases, with 9 bases between the two germline ends. From germline, CDR1 is MNHEY and CDR2 SMNVEV (reference sequence). This CDR3 contains 15 residues. The CDR3 DNA is TGTGCCAGCAGTTTTTTGGGGAGCTCCTACAATGAGCAGTTCTTC. Its protein is CASSFLGSSYNEQFF.